This T cell receptor (beta chain) was observed in a study of RUNX1 and TCR beta rearrangement in T-cell leukemia (dated by TCRdb to about 2020). With respect to the entire study: The comparison of TCR beta rearrangements and CDR3 junctions set 13 T-ALLs carrying mono-allelic acquired RUNX1 mutations against roughly ten T-ALLs that were RUNX1 wildtype. All RUNX1 mutations in the mutated group were heterozygous, around 10 in the Runt homology domain and three in the transactivation domain. The RUNX1 wildtype T-ALLs were matched for an immature maturation arrest stage, which was defined as lacking cytoplasmic or surface TCR beta protein. RUNX1 wildtype T-ALLs were chosen to carry at least incomplete clonal TCR beta rearrangements so that D1 versus D2 segment comparison could be performed. More diverse maturation arrest stages were spanned by RUNX1-mutated T-ALLs, including cases arrested before the onset of TCR beta rearrangement. Human T-ALL TCR beta rearrangements were analyzed to compare with results from a Runx1 knockout mouse model. The RUNX1 mutation status of the T-ALL cases had been established in an earlier study. The multicentric trials were GRAALL-2003 and GRAALL-2005. Genescan analysis following EuroClonality multiplex PCR on genomic DNA was used to assess TCR rearrangements. General conclusions and limits of the study: Fewer RUNX1-mutated T-ALLs carried clonal TCR beta rearrangements (roughly 59%) than reported for T-ALL generally (over 75%). In clonal rearrangements, TCR beta D1 segment usage was not significantly different between RUNX1-mutated (around 80%) and wildtype (around 61%) T-ALLs. Similar TCR beta J1 cluster usage was observed in RUNX1-mutated and wildtype T-ALLs, and no significant difference was found. Because too few clonal rearrangements were available, TCR beta CDR3 length and D segment truncation in T-ALLs could not be evaluated.

There are 16 amino acids in the CDR3, from cysteine to phenylalanine inclusive. CDR3 DNA only is kept here, 48 bases in frame from base 1. For this chain, trimming is 6 bases at the V end and 1 base at the J end, and the number of junction bases without a gene match is 11. The germline V gene (reference sequence) specifies LNHDA as CDR1 and SQIVND as CDR2. For oncotyping and quantification of minimal residual disease, T-ALL samples were taken at diagnosis from children and adults treated according to protocol. To prepare the library, PCR was applied. Sequencing instrument: Illumina MiSeq. Next generation amplicon sequencing was used to characterize TCR beta DJ and VDJ rearrangements. The authors processed their data as follows. The Vidjil software was used to analyze amplicon sequencing data and identify clonal TCR beta rearrangements. Two-tailed Fisher exact tests compared TCR beta rearrangement characteristics between RUNX1-mutated and wildtype groups. TCRdb itself trimmed the public reads at Q25 with fastp, ran MiXCR and retained productive beta chains. Under each unique CDR3 protein, matching rows form one entry showing the most common genes and DNA. The authors' filters were not applied to this entry. The sample includes about 590 distinct CDR3 sequences, with around a fifth observed a single time. The top ten clonotypes cover less than 30% of the sample.

The sample holds one count of this clonotype. Its recognized antigen is unknown. The input lacks base qualities; no much larger clone sits a single base away. A single read offers scant evidence. The clonotype originates from a male donor with T-cell acute lymphoblastic leukemia. The V and J genes are TRBV19 and TRBJ1-1, and 7 bases in between align with TRBD1. The material sequenced was blood. The sequenced DNA is TGTGCCAGTAGAGACAGGGTACGACAAAGGAACACTGAAGCTTTCTTT. It translates as CASRDRVRQRNTEAFF.